Included here is one T cell receptor beta chain sequence, with context. This specimen belongs to a study of blood T cell repertoires in COVID-19. The overall study: COVID-19 samples, acute and convalescent, were from the United States, Italy and Spain.

Sequencing used immunoSEQ multiplex PCR; TCRdb keeps in-frame clones, though not all of them. In the table there are fewer than 70,000 clones, around 84% of which are singletons. The CDR3 is made up of 12 amino acids. Germline CDR1 and CDR2: SQVTM and ANQGSEA. V lost 5 bases and J lost 3; bases outside the gene matches: 4. The source of this sequence is a human donor in a cohort sampled during active COVID-19. The sample consisted of peripheral blood. This rearrangement joins TRBV29-1 to TRBJ2-7; TRBD1 agrees at 7 bases. Here the CDR3 reads CSVSQGVYEQYF. In DNA, the CDR3 is TGCAGCGTTAGTCAGGGGGTCTACGAGCAGTACTTC.